This T cell receptor (beta chain) was recovered during a study of T cell responses to AZD1222 COVID-19 vaccine. Overall study findings and caveats: The breadth and depth of Spike-specific TCRs increased once two AZD1222 doses had been given.

Germline V gene data show CDR1 as KGHDR and CDR2 as SFDVKD. The CDR3 has 14 residues. V was pared by 8 bases and J by 5 bases, with 15 bases between. TCRdb's copy holds only in-frame clones and misses some; the assay was immunoSEQ multiplex PCR. The table includes fewer than 120,000 clones, just under 95% detected once. This clone was detected only a few times. The antigen is undetermined. This receptor was taken from an adult who received the AZD1222 COVID-19 vaccine. The V gene is TRBV24-1, the J gene TRBJ1-5; D might be TRBD1 (5 bases). Specimen: peripheral blood, collected 28 days after the second AZD1222 dose. The CDR3 sequence: CATKDSGRDQPQHF. The CDR3, as DNA: TGTGCCACCAAAGACAGCGGGCGGGATCAGCCCCAGCATTTT.